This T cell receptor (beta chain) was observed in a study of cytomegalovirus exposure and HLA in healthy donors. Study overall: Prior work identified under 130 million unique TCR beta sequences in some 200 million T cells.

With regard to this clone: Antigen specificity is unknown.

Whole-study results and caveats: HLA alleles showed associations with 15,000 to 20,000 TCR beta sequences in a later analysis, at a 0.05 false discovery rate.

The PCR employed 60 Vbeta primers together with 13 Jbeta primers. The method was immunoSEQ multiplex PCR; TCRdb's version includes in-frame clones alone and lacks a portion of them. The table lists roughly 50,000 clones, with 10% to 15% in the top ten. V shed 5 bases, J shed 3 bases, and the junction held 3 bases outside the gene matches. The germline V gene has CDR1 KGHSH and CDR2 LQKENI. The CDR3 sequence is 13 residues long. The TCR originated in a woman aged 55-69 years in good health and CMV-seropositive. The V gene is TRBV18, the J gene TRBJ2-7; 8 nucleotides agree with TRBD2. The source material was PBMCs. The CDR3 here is CASSTGGGYEQYF. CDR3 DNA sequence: TGTGCCAGCTCAACCGGGGGGGGCTACGAGCAGTACTTC.